These T cell receptor beta chains were read from a single sample in a study of blood T cell repertoires in COVID-19. The protocol was immunoSEQ multiplex PCR, while the TCRdb copy is restricted to in-frame clones and leaves out a portion. This sample has 110,000 or so clones, with 82% found just once. The sample taken for sequencing was peripheral blood. These receptors all stem from a human donor in a cohort sampled during active COVID-19. CDR3s include the opening cysteine and the closing phenylalanine or tryptophan. The order of the fields is D gene, clone size, V gene, CDR3 length, J gene, CDR3 DNA, CDR3 protein. D genes are given only for firm matches. Size is omitted from some rows. Given values are once, few, many or a class for expanded clones.

NA	once	TRBV5-6	16	TRBJ2-3	TGTGCCAGCAGCTTGGACCTTGGGACTGTCACAGATACGCAGTATTTT	CASSLDLGTVTDTQYF
TRBD1	few	TRBV19	13	TRBJ1-2	TGTGCCAGTAGTATGCAGGGGGCGTGGGGCTACACCTTC	CASSMQGAWGYTF
NA	NA	TRBV10-3	14	TRBJ1-2	TGTGCCATCAGTGAGGCTACAGGCCGGATAGGCTACACCTTC	CAISEATGRIGYTF
TRBD2	NA	TRBV6-5	15	TRBJ2-5	TGTGCCAGCAGCCCACTAGCGGGGGGGCAAGAGACCCAGTACTTC	CASSPLAGGQETQYF
TRBD1	NA	TRBV5-8	15	TRBJ1-2	TGTGCCAGCAGCTTCCGGGACAGGGGACCTTATGGCTACACCTTC	CASSFRDRGPYGYTF
TRBD2	NA	TRBV5-1	18	TRBJ2-3	TGCGCCAGTAGAACCGGGACTAGCGGGGGGGAAAGCACAGATACGCAGTATTTT	CASRTGTSGGESTDTQYF
TRBD1	NA	TRBV19	15	TRBJ1-4	TGTGCCAGTAGTGAGACAGGGGTGAGCTTGGAAAAACTGTTTTTT	CASSETGVSLEKLFF
NA	NA	TRBV7-9	15	TRBJ2-5	TGTGCCAGCAGCTTAGAAATCAACGTTCAGGAGACCCAGTACTTC	CASSLEINVQETQYF
TRBD1	NA	TRBV27	14	TRBJ1-2	TGTGCCAGCAGTTATGACAGGGGAGACTATGGCTACACCTTC	CASSYDRGDYGYTF
NA	NA	TRBV4-3	14	TRBJ1-1	TGCGCCAGCAAGGGGGAGTCTTTGAACACTGAAGCTTTCTTT	CASKGESLNTEAFF
NA	NA	TRBV27	17	TRBJ2-2	TGTGCCAGCAGTTTTTTGGCGGCTACTTACCCCACCGGGGAGCTGTTTTTT	CASSFLAATYPTGELFF
NA	NA	TRBV10-3	14	TRBJ2-3	TGTGCCATCCGGGTCGGTCTAAGCACAGATACGCAGTATTTT	CAIRVGLSTDTQYF
TRBD1	NA	TRBV20-1	11	TRBJ1-1	TGCAGTGCATCGACAGGGACTGAAGCTTTCTTT	CSASTGTEAFF
NA	NA	TRBV11-2	15	TRBJ2-1	TGTGCCAGCAGCGCCTTACAGGGGGGGTACAATGAGCAGTTCTTC	CASSALQGGYNEQFF
NA	NA	TRBV6-6	12	TRBJ2-7	TGTGCCAGCAGCACTCAGGGAAACGAGCAGTACTTC	CASSTQGNEQYF
TRBD2	NA	TRBV4-1	16	TRBJ2-2	TGCGCCAGCAGTCTAGGACTAGCGGGGAACACCGGGGAGCTGTTTTTT	CASSLGLAGNTGELFF
TRBD2	NA	TRBV14	16	TRBJ2-1	TGTGCCAGCAGCCCAGCCGCGGGGGGAGTCTACAATGAGCAGTTCTTC	CASSPAAGGVYNEQFF
NA	once	TRBV28	18	TRBJ1-4	TGTGCCAGCAGTTTCGGGCGACAGGACGCTACAACTAATGAAAAACTGTTTTTT	CASSFGRQDATTNEKLFF
TRBD2	NA	TRBV25-1	15	TRBJ2-1	TGTGCCAGCAGTGTGGGACTAGCGGGGGACAATGAGCAGTTCTTC	CASSVGLAGDNEQFF
NA	NA	TRBV11-2	14	TRBJ1-1	TGTGCCAGCAGCCTACAGGGAATGAACACTGAAGCTTTCTTT	CASSLQGMNTEAFF
TRBD2	NA	TRBV20-1	15	TRBJ2-3	TGCAGTGCTAGTGGAAGCGGGGGGGGCACAGATACGCAGTATTTT	CSASGSGGGTDTQYF
TRBD1	NA	TRBV6-5	15	TRBJ1-5	TGTGCCAGCAGGAGCGGACAGGGCCCAAGTCAGCCCCAGCATTTT	CASRSGQGPSQPQHF
NA	NA	TRBV29-1	15	TRBJ1-2	TGCAGCGTTAGAAGTCAGACAGAGTCTAACTATGGCTACACCTTC	CSVRSQTESNYGYTF
NA	NA	TRBV13	13	TRBJ1-1	TGTGCCAGCAGTAGTAGCCCGAACACTGAAGCTTTCTTT	CASSSSPNTEAFF
NA	NA	TRBV4-2	16	TRBJ1-6	TGTGCCAGCAGCCAAGAAGAAGGCAGGGGAAATTCACCCCTCCACTTT	CASSQEEGRGNSPLHF
NA	NA	TRBV7-2	13	TRBJ2-5	TGTGCCAGCAGCTTAGCCGACTTGGGGACCCAGTACTTC	CASSLADLGTQYF
TRBD1	NA	TRBV19	15	TRBJ2-3	TGTGCCAGTAGCCCGACAGGGGGCGCGGCAGATACGCAGTATTTT	CASSPTGGAADTQYF
TRBD2	NA	TRBV5-1	16	TRBJ2-3	TGCGCCAGCAGCTTGGCTAGCGGGGGGGCCAAAGATACGCAGTATTTT	CASSLASGGAKDTQYF
TRBD1	NA	TRBV6-5	13	TRBJ2-7	TGTGCCAGTACAGGGGGATATTCCTACGAGCAGTACTTC	CASTGGYSYEQYF
TRBD1	NA	TRBV29-1	13	TRBJ1-1	TGCAGCGTTCAAAACAGGGGAGGCACTGAAGCTTTCTTT	CSVQNRGGTEAFF
NA	NA	TRBV19	16	TRBJ1-5	TGTGCCAGTAGTCAACCACGAGGTGGTGGCAATCAGCCCCAGCATTTT	CASSQPRGGGNQPQHF
TRBD1	once	TRBV27	15	TRBJ1-5	TGTGCCAGCACCGAGACAGGGGGGATCAATCAGCCCCAGCATTTT	CASTETGGINQPQHF
TRBD2	NA	TRBV5-5	17	TRBJ2-7	TGTGCCAGCAGCTCGGAGCGGGAGGCAGGTCAACCCTACGAGCAGTACTTC	CASSSEREAGQPYEQYF
NA	NA	TRBV18	13	TRBJ1-2	TGTGCCAGCTCTCGATCCGGGGGCTATGGCTACACCTTC	CASSRSGGYGYTF
TRBD1	NA	TRBV4-1	15	TRBJ1-5	TGCGCCAGCAGCCAGGGTACAGGGGTAAATCAGCCCCAGCATTTT	CASSQGTGVNQPQHF
NA	NA	TRBV6-5	14	TRBJ1-1	TGTGCCAGCAGTTACAGGGCGGGGGACACTGAAGCTTTCTTT	CASSYRAGDTEAFF
NA	NA	TRBV5-1	11	TRBJ2-5	TGCGCCAGCAGCTTGGCTGAGACCCAGTACTTC	CASSLAETQYF
NA	NA	TRBV19	12	TRBJ1-2	TGTGCCAGTAGTCTGCCAGGGGATGGCTACACCTTC	CASSLPGDGYTF
TRBD2	NA	TRBV19	17	TRBJ2-3	TGTGCCAGTAGTATCTCTGGCGGCGGGGGGGGCACAGATACGCAGTATTTT	CASSISGGGGGTDTQYF
TRBD2	NA	TRBV15	18	TRBJ2-2	TGTGCCACCAGGAGCCAAGCGGGGGGTCCCCGCGGGACCGGGGAGCTGTTTTTT	CATRSQAGGPRGTGELFF
NA	few	TRBV7-2	13	TRBJ1-2	TGTGCCAGCAGCTTTATCCAGGGGTATGGCTACACCTTC	CASSFIQGYGYTF
TRBD1	NA	TRBV18	16	TRBJ2-2	TGTGCCAGCTCCACCCCGACAGGGGATTACACCGGGGAGCTGTTTTTT	CASSTPTGDYTGELFF
NA	NA	TRBV7-2	14	TRBJ2-1	TGTGCCAGCAGCTTTTCAGTGGTCTACAATGAGCAGTTCTTC	CASSFSVVYNEQFF
TRBD2	NA	TRBV5-6	18	TRBJ2-1	TGTGCCAGCAGCTTTCTCTCTAGCGGGGGCCTCTCCTACAATGAGCAGTTCTTC	CASSFLSSGGLSYNEQFF
TRBD1	NA	TRBV6-5	15	TRBJ2-5	TGTGCCAGCAGTTCTCGGGGGACAGGGTGGGAGACCCAGTACTTC	CASSSRGTGWETQYF
TRBD1	NA	TRBV5-4	12	TRBJ1-2	TGTGCCAGCAGCTGGACAGGGGGTGGCTACACCTTC	CASSWTGGGYTF
NA	NA	TRBV2	12	TRBJ2-5	TGTGCCAGCAGTGACCGGGGGGAGACCCAGTACTTC	CASSDRGETQYF
TRBD1	NA	TRBV10-2	14	TRBJ1-2	TGCGCCAGCAGTGAGTTAGGACAGGGGTATGGCTACACCTTC	CASSELGQGYGYTF
NA	NA	TRBV5-1	13	TRBJ1-1	TGCGCCAGCAGCTTGCAGGGGTTCGCTGAAGCTTTCTTT	CASSLQGFAEAFF
NA	NA	TRBV7-2	15	TRBJ2-5	TGTGCCAGCAGCCTTCATCGAGGGGGCCAAGAGACCCAGTACTTC	CASSLHRGGQETQYF
TRBD1	NA	TRBV5-1	14	TRBJ2-3	TGCGCCAGCAGCTTGGGACAGGGGGCAGATACGCAGTATTTT	CASSLGQGADTQYF
TRBD2	NA	TRBV5-1	15	TRBJ2-1	TGCGCCAGCAGCCGGACTAGCGGGGGGTACAATGAGCAGTTCTTC	CASSRTSGGYNEQFF
NA	few	TRBV2	16	TRBJ2-7	TGTGCCAGCAGGGGATACAGGGCCCTTGGGGCAAACGAGCAGTACTTC	CASRGYRALGANEQYF